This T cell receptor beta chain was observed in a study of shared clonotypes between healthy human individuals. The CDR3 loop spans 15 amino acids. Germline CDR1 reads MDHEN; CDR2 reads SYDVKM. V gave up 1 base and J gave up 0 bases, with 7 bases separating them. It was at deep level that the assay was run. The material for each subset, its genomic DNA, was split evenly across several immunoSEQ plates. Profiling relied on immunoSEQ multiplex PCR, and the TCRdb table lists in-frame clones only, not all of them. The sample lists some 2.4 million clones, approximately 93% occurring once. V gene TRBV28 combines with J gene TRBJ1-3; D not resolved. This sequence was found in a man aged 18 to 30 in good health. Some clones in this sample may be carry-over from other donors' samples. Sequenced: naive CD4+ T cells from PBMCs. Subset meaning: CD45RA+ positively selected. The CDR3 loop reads CASSLYASSGNTIYF. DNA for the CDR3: TGTGCCAGCAGTTTATACGCAAGCTCTGGAAACACCATATATTTT.